The next 30 T cell receptor beta chains were all read from a single sample in a study of blood T cells in healthy people across ages. Sample-barcoded 5' priming and a J-beta primer mix drove a second PCR of roughly 7 to 11 cycles. In TCRdb, the 5' RACE reads were re-called with MiXCR into one record per CDR3 protein. The table lists about 800,000 distinct CDR3 sequences, more than 20% of them singletons. A further study also used this sample, focusing on T cells of mothers and their children.

Sequencing input: blood. Source of these receptors: a boy between 10 and 17 years old in good health.

The V call is TRBV28, the J call TRBJ2-3; 10 bases align to TRBD2. This CDR3 is 16 amino acids long. Unmatched junction bases numbered 12, after V lost 6 bases and J lost 6 bases. Germline V lookup: CDR1 MDHEN, CDR2 SYDVKM. The CDR3 loop reads CASSPASSGGSDTQYF. CDR3 nucleotides: TGTGCCAGCAGCCCCGCATCTAGCGGGGGTTCCGATACGCAGTATTTT.

Turning to this clonotype: An end of the junction differs from the germline gene, which may be a read error. The chain couples TRBV12-3 or TRBV12-4 to TRBJ2-3; 8 nucleotides align to TRBD1. This CDR3 has 15 amino acids. The CDR3 loop reads CASSRTGLSTDTQYF. The CDR3 DNA reads as TGTGCAAGCAGTCGGACAGGGCTTAGCACAGATACGCAGTATTTT.

There are a few counts of this clonotype. This sequence joins TRBV23-1 and TRBJ1-6; D ambiguous. TRBV23-1 counts as an open reading frame of uncertain function. This CDR3 contains 15 residues. Trimming took 4 bases from V and 7 from J, leaving 14 bases between them. The CDR3 nucleotides are TGCGCCAGCAGTCGACCCCGGTTGGAGAATTCACCCCTCCACTTT. Amino acid sequence: CASSRPRLENSPLHF.

The chain couples TRBV6-2 or TRBV6-3 to TRBJ1-1; no clear D gene. The germline V gene has CDR1 MNHEY and CDR2 SVGEGT. CDR3 length: 13 amino acids. V lost 6 bases and J 9 bases, leaving 17 bases between the germline ends. This CDR3 is CASRRLGLPKAFF. CDR3 DNA: TGTGCCAGCAGACGCCTCGGGTTACCAAAAGCTTTCTTT.

This chain connects TRBV12-3 or TRBV12-4 to TRBJ1-1; possible D gene TRBD1, 5 bases. CDR3 length: 14 amino acids. With 6 bases removed from V and 6 bases from J, the gap between germline ends came to 17 bases. In DNA form, the CDR3 reads TGTGCCAGCAGAGACGAACTTAGGGGCCCTGAAGCTTTCTTT. Translation: CASRDELRGPEAFF.

The chain recombines TRBV28 with TRBJ1-5; no firm D call. Germline CDR1 MDHEN, CDR2 SYDVKM. Trimming took 3 bases from V and 4 from J, leaving 13 bases between them. The CDR3 has 15 amino acids. CDR3 nucleotides: TGTGCCAGCAGTTTCCAGAGTTCTAGGAATCAGCCCCAGCATTTT. Residues: CASSFQSSRNQPQHF.

The rearrangement links TRBV2 to TRBJ2-7; 11 bases align to TRBD2. V was clipped by 6 bases and J by 3 bases; unmatched bases: 7. Germline loops: CDR1 SNHLY, CDR2 FYNNEI. The CDR3 spans 15 residues. CDR3 nucleotides: TGTGCCAGCAGACCTCTAGCGGGGGGCTACTACGAGCAGTACTTC. This translates into CASRPLAGGYYEQYF.

This clonotype appeared a few times. V is TRBV9 and J is TRBJ2-3, with TRBD2 matching 7 bases. The CDR3 is 16 residues long. The V gene's germline CDR1 is SGDLS and CDR2 YYNGEE. J gave up 0 bases and V 0 bases, and 4 bases lay outside the gene matches. The CDR3 reads CASSVGGGASTDTQYF. The CDR3 bases are TGTGCCAGCAGCGTAGGGGGAGGGGCGAGCACAGATACGCAGTATTTT.

The CDR3 protein is CSASWDLVPVTQYF. The CDR3 bases are TGCAGTGCTAGCTGGGACCTCGTACCAGTTACGCAGTATTTT. The rearrangement joins TRBV20-1 to TRBJ2-3; D tentatively fits TRBD1 or TRBD2 (5 bases each). Trimming stripped 3 bases from V and 8 bases from J, with 18 bases between. Germline values: CDR1 DFQATT, CDR2 SNEGSKA (reference sequence). This CDR3 is 14 amino acids long.

The chain has TRBV10-3 and TRBJ2-2, with D possibly TRBD1 on 6 matching bases. In germline, CDR1 is ENHRY, CDR2 SYGVKD. V was pared by 5 bases and J by 6 bases, with 13 bases between. The CDR3 totals 14 residues. CDR3 amino acids: CAISTGFMPGELFF. The CDR3 nucleotides read TGTGCCATCAGTACAGGGTTTATGCCCGGGGAGCTGTTTTTT.

The chain links TRBV7-9 to TRBJ1-2; no clear D. The CDR3 length is 15 residues. Trimming pared 7 bases from V and 1 base from J, leaving 16 bases between. Looked up from germline, CDR1 is SEHNR and CDR2 is FQNEAQ (reference sequence). The CDR3 DNA sequence: TGTGCCAGCACCCCGCAGGCGATGGTTAACTATGGCTACACCTTC. It codes for CASTPQAMVNYGYTF.

In this sample, this clonotype turned up a few times. CDR3 in DNA: TGCAGTGCTCAAAACTATGGCTACACCTTC. This sequence encodes CSAQNYGYTF. The V gene is TRBV20-1, the J gene TRBJ1-2; the D is unclear. Germline V gives CDR1 DFQATT, CDR2 SNEGSKA (reference sequence). The V gene lost 5 bases and the J gene lost 2 bases, with 3 bases spanning the gap. The CDR3 extends over 10 amino acids.

This clonotype was found a few times. The chain joins TRBV7-9 to TRBJ1-2, with 8 bases matching TRBD1. The CDR3 loop spans 14 amino acids. Germline-derived CDR1 and CDR2 are SEHNR and FQNEAQ (reference sequence). The junction had 6 bases not matched to a gene; V was cut back by 5 bases and J by 4 bases. The CDR3 DNA is TGTGCCAGCAGCGCAGGGGGCAATCGCTATGGCTACACCTTC. Protein product: CASSAGGNRYGYTF.

The J gene is TRBJ2-3, the V gene TRBV21-1; TRBD2, the table's D call, was not compared with the DNA. TRBV21-1 is a known pseudogene. The CDR3 loop spans 17 amino acids. CDR3 residues: CASSKALAGLSTDTQYF. CDR3 nucleotides: TGTGCCAGCAGCAAAGCGCTGGCGGGATTGAGCACAGATACGCAGTATTTT.

The rearrangement uses TRBV27 and TRBJ2-1; TRBD2 agrees at 10 bases. This CDR3 has 17 amino acids. V lost 4 bases and J lost 9; bases outside the gene matches: 15. Germline assignment: CDR1 MNHEY and CDR2 SMNVEV (reference sequence). The CDR3 region has the DNA TGTGCCAGCAGTTCAGTTTTGGGACTAGCGATGGCGGGTGAGCAGTTCTTC. It yields the protein CASSSVLGLAMAGEQFF.

The V gene is TRBV15, the J gene TRBJ1-4; D unresolved. Trimming stripped 1 base from V and 5 bases from J, with 14 bases between. This CDR3 comprises 16 residues. The germline CDR1 and CDR2 sequences are LNHNV and YYDKDF (reference sequence). CDR3 nucleotides: TGTGCCACCAGCAGAGGCTCCCAACCGACGAATGAAAAACTGTTTTTT. Protein sequence: CATSRGSQPTNEKLFF.

This clonotype has more than one count but fewer than ten. This rearrangement joins TRBV28 to TRBJ1-1, with 8 bases identical to TRBD1. This CDR3 has 14 amino acids. Germline-derived CDR1 and CDR2 are MDHEN and SYDVKM. With V trimmed by 8 bases and J by 5 bases, 10 bases remained unmatched. The CDR3 nucleotides read TGTGCCAGCTCTTCCGGACAGGGCTGGACTGAAGCTTTCTTT. Its translation is CASSSGQGWTEAFF.

This clonotype was detected only a few times. The CDR3 DNA reads TGTGCCAGCAGCTTATTGGACTTCCCGGTCAATGAGCAGTTCTTC. Translating it yields CASSLLDFPVNEQFF. The rearrangement links TRBV7-2 to TRBJ2-5; D possibly corresponds to TRBD2 (5 bases). TRBJ2-1 matches the DNA end more closely, so the J call is doubtful. The V gene's germline CDR1 is SGHTA and CDR2 FQGNSA. CDR3 size: 15 residues.

The chain carries TRBV4-3 and TRBJ2-7; D call uncertain. Germline lookup yields CDR1 LGHNA and CDR2 YSLEER. The CDR3 extends over 15 amino acids. V was trimmed by 0 bases and J by 3 bases, leaving 12 bases between them. The CDR3: CASSQDADQFYEQYF. The CDR3 nucleotides are TGCGCCAGCAGCCAAGACGCGGACCAGTTCTACGAGCAGTACTTC.

The chain joins TRBV5-6 to TRBJ2-4; 7 bases are shared with TRBD1. Germline CDR1 is SGHDT and CDR2 is YYEEEE. J was trimmed by 8 bases and V by 4 bases; bases with no gene match: 3. This CDR3 region has 12 residues. The CDR3: CASSPGQDIQYF. The CDR3 DNA follows: TGTGCCAGCAGCCCCGGACAGGACATTCAGTACTTC. The full variable domain, completed using reference TRBV5-6 and TRBJ2-4, is DAGVTQSPTHLIKTRGQQVTLRCSPKSGHDTVSWYQQALGQGPQFIFQYYEEEERQRGNFPDRFSGHQFPNYSSELNVNALLLGDSALYLCASSPGQDIQYFGAGTRLSVL.

The V and J genes are TRBV15 and TRBJ2-5, with a tentative D call TRBD1 (8 bases). The assigned J gene may be wrong: the sequence end matches TRBJ2-1 better. There are 17 residues in the CDR3. Germline values: CDR1 LNHNV, CDR2 YYDKDF (reference sequence). The CDR3 region is CATSRAGTGGGSNEQFF. The CDR3 nucleotides read TGTGCCACCAGCAGAGCCGGAACAGGGGGAGGGTCGAATGAGCAGTTCTTC.

To note about this clonotype: The junction differs from germline at one of its ends, possibly a read error. The chain carries TRBV28 and TRBJ2-7; 11 bases are shared with TRBD1. The CDR3 contains 16 residues. Germline lookup yields CDR1 MDHEN and CDR2 SYDVKM. The CDR3: CASSLIGTGGYYEQCF. The DNA of the CDR3 is TGTGCCAGCAGTTTAATAGGGACAGGGGGGTATTACGAGCAGTGCTTC.

This clonotype was picked up a small number of times. The rearrangement joins TRBV4-1 to TRBJ2-7, with TRBD1 matching 10 bases. The germline gives CDR1 MGHRA, CDR2 YSYEKL. This CDR3 has 14 residues. V dropped 4 bases and J dropped 5; count of bases not matched to a gene: 5. The CDR3 DNA reads TGCGCCAGCAGCCCAGGACAGGGGGACCACGAGCAGTACTTC. Amino acid sequence: CASSPGQGDHEQYF.

The J gene is TRBJ2-5, the V gene TRBV6-1, with 10 bases fitting TRBD1. CDR1 and CDR2 (germline): MNHNS, SASEGT. Trimming cost V 4 bases and J 3 bases; bases outside gene matches: 5. The CDR3 length is 15 residues. Here the CDR3 DNA reads TGTGCCAGCAGTGGCGGACAGGGGGAAGAAGAGACCCAGTACTTC. Residues: CASSGGQGEEETQYF.

The DNA for the CDR3 is TGCAGCGCCCCTAGCGGGGGGGCCAAGTGGAGGGTGGAGACCCAGTACTTC. Amino acid sequence: CSAPSGGAKWRVETQYF. The gene calls are TRBV20-1 and TRBJ2-5; 12 bases fit TRBD2. Germline V CDR1 and CDR2: DFQATT, SNEGSKA (reference sequence). This CDR3 comprises 17 residues.

The CDR3 sequence is CASSLRAGGNQPQHF. The CDR3 DNA reads TGTGCCAGCAGCCTCCGGGCAGGGGGGAATCAGCCCCAGCATTTT. The chain employs TRBV12-3 or TRBV12-4 and TRBJ1-5; 7 bases are shared with TRBD1. The CDR3 loop spans 15 amino acids. The J segment lost 4 bases and the V segment lost 6 bases, leaving 9 bases of the junction unmatched.

This clonotype has just a few counts. The chain couples TRBV6-1 to TRBJ2-6; no clear D. The germline CDR1 and CDR2 sequences are MNHNS and SASEGT. The CDR3 extends over 16 amino acids. V lost 4 bases and J 0 bases, leaving 10 bases between the germline ends. DNA for the CDR3: TGTGCCAGCAGTGGGATTGGCCTCTCTGGGGCCAACGTCCTGACTTTC. Translated: CASSGIGLSGANVLTF.

A word on this clonotype: Germline is not matched at one junction end, which may reflect a read error. The V gene is TRBV11-2, the J gene TRBJ2-5, with 8 bases that match TRBD2. This CDR3 comprises 18 residues. Per the germline V gene, CDR1 is SGHAT and CDR2 is FQNNGV. The DNA of the CDR3 is TGCGCCAGCAGCACACGACACGGGGGGGAGGGCTTTGGAGAGACCCAGTACTTC. This gives the protein CASSTRHGGEGFGETQYF.

The CDR3 sequence: CASSSGQGDIQYF. The CDR3 DNA follows: TGTGCCAGCAGCTCCGGACAGGGTGACATTCAGTACTTC. J is TRBJ2-4 and V is TRBV7-3; 8 bases are a match to TRBD1. CDR1 is SGHTA, CDR2 FQGTGA, per germline. The CDR3 spans 13 residues. Trimming cost V 4 bases and J 8 bases; bases outside gene matches: 4.

The chain links TRBV4-2 to TRBJ1-2, with D unclear. Germline-derived CDR1 and CDR2 are LGHNA and YNFKEQ. V lost 3 bases to trimming and J lost 8 bases, with 16 bases between them. This CDR3 comprises 14 residues. CDR3 protein: CASSQAREAQGYTF. CDR3 bases: TGTGCCAGCAGCCAGGCAAGGGAGGCCCAGGGCTACACCTTC.